Described below is a single T cell receptor (beta chain) sequence and its context. The antigen remains undetermined. This entry comes from a study of CD8 T cells in Susac syndrome. Study results and caveats: As acknowledged by the study, its TCR sequencing and HLA analysis included a relatively small number of individuals.

When the RNA was reverse transcribed, random hexamers were used with an input of about 0.45 to 1 ug. Amplification of TCR beta CDR3 was carried out by immunoSEQ multiplex PCR, which covered 54 Vbeta and 13 Jbeta segments. Via MiXCR, TCRdb re-called the immunoSEQ multiplex PCR reads, giving one row per CDR3 protein. The sample lists roughly 200,000 distinct CDR3 sequences, approximately 95% occurring once. In contrast to the negatively isolated CD8+ and CD4+ T cells, TEMRA cells were FACS-enriched. V lost 6 bases to trimming and J lost 6 bases; unmatched junction nucleotides: 14. Germline CDR1 is SNHLY and CDR2 is FYNNEI. The CDR3 contains 16 residues.

Sample: CD4+ T cells from PBMCs. The receptor was isolated from a human donor with multiple sclerosis. This sequence joins TRBV2 and TRBJ1-2; 9 nucleotides align to TRBD1. CDR3 sequence: CASRIPGQGFRDGYTF. CDR3 DNA sequence: TGTGCCAGCAGGATACCGGGACAGGGATTCAGGGATGGCTACACCTTC.